This T cell receptor (beta chain) was sequenced during a study of blood T cell repertoires in COVID-19. The wider study: PBMCs, B-cell-depleted T cells, or T cells provided the cDNA or gDNA that made up the material.

Germline V CDR1 and CDR2: MNHNS, SASEGT. The germline V and J ends were trimmed by 0 bases and 0 bases, with 12 bases remaining between them. The CDR3 runs to 17 residues. Original methodology: Amplification from reference gene primers served as the basis for estimated nucleated cell counts. Clones were read by immunoSEQ multiplex PCR, and TCRdb kept only the in-frame ones, dropping some. The D gene and trimming were derived from the DNA, and the V and J assignments and clone size from that table. The data show about 110,000 clones, about two thirds seen once. The chain employs TRBV6-1 and TRBJ2-4; D is unresolved. The material sequenced was peripheral blood. The TCR originated in a human donor with acute or convalescent COVID-19. The donor label of this sample is uncertain. CDR3 protein: CASSEARLLLAKNIQYF. CDR3 coding DNA: TGTGCCAGCAGTGAAGCGAGGTTGCTTCTAGCCAAAAACATTCAGTACTTC.